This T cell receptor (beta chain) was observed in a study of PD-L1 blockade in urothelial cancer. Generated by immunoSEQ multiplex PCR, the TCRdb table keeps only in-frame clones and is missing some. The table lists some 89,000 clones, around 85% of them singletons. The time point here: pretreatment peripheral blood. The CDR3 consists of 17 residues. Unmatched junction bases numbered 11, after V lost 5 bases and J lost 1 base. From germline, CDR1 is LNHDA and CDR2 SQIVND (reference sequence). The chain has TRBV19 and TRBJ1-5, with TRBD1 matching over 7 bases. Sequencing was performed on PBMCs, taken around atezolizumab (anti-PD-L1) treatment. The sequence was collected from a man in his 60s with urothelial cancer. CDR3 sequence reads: CASSPPTGIGSNQPQHF. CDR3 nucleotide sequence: TGTGCCAGTAGTCCCCCGACAGGGATTGGGAGCAATCAGCCCCAGCATTTT.